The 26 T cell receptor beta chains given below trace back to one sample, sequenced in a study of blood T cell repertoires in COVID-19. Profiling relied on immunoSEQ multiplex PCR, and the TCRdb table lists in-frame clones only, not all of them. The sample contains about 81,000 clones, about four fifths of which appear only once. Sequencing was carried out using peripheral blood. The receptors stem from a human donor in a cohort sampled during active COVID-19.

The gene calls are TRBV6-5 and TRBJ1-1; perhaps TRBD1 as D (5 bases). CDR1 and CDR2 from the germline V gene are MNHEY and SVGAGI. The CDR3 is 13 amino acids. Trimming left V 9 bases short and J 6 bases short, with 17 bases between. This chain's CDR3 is CARGEVASAEAFF. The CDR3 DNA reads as TGTGCCAGAGGGGAGGTCGCGAGCGCTGAAGCTTTCTTT.

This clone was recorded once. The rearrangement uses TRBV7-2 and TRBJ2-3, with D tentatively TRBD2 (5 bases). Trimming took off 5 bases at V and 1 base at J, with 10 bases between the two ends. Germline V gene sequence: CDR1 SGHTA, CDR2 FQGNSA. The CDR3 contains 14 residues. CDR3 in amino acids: CASSPVRGTDTQYF. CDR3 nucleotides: TGTGCCAGCAGCCCAGTGCGGGGCACAGATACGCAGTATTTT.

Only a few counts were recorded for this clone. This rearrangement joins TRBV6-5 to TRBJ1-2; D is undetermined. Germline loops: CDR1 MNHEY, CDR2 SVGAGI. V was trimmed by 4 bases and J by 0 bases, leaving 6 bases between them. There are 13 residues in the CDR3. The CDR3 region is CASSFSANYGYTF. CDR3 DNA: TGTGCCAGCAGTTTTTCTGCTAACTATGGCTACACCTTC.

CDR3 amino acids: CASSVAQGSYNSPLHF. CDR3 in DNA: TGTGCCAGCAGCGTAGCTCAGGGCTCCTATAATTCACCCCTCCACTTT. The chain links TRBV9 to TRBJ1-6; weak D call: TRBD1 (5 bases). The CDR3 has 16 amino acids. V lost 0 bases, J lost 0 bases, and 7 bases lay in between. Germline V gene sequence: CDR1 SGDLS, CDR2 YYNGEE.

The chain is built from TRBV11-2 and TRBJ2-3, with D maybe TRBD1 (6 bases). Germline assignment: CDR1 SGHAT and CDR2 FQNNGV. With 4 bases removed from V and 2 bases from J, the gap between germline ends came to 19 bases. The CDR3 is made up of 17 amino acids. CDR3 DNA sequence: TGTGCCAGCAGCTCCGGATGGGGGCAAGTGCCCACAGATACGCAGTATTTT. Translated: CASSSGWGQVPTDTQYF.

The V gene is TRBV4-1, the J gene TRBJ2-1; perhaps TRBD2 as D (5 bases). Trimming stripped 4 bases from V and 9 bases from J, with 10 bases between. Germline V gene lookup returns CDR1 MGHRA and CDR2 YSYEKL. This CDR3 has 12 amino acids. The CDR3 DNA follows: TGCGCCAGCAGCCGGCTAGGACTTGAGCAGTTCTTC. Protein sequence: CASSRLGLEQFF.

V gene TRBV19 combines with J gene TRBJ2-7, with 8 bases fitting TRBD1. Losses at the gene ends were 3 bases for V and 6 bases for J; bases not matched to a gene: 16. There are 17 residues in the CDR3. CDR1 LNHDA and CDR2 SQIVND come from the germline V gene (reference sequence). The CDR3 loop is CASSILWTGRKGAEQYF. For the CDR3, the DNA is TGTGCCAGTAGTATCCTCTGGACAGGGAGAAAAGGGGCCGAGCAGTACTTC.

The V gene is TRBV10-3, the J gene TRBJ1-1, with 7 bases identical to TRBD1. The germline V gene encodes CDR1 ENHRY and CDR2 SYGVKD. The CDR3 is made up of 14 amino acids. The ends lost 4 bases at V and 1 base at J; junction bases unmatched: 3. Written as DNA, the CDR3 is TGTGCCATCAGTGTACAGGGGCCGAACACTGAAGCTTTCTTT. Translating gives CAISVQGPNTEAFF.

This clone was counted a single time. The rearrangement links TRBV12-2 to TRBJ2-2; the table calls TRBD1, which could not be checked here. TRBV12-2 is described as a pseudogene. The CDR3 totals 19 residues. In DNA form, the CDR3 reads TGTGCAAGTCGCTTTCATCTGAGGGGGCAGGTAAGGACCACCGGGGAGCTGTTTTTT. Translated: CASRFHLRGQVRTTGELFF.

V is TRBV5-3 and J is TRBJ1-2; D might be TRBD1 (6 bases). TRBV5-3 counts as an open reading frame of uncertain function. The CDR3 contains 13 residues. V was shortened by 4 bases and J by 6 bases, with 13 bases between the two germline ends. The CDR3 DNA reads TGTGCCAGAAGCAACCCTAGGACAGATGGCTACACCTTC. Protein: CARSNPRTDGYTF.

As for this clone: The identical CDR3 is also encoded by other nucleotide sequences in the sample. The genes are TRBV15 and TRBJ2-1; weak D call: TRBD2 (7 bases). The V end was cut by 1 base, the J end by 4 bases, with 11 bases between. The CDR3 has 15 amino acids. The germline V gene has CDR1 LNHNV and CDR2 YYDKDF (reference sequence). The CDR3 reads CATSRGGGAYNEQFF. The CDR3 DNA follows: TGTGCCACCAGCAGAGGAGGGGGGGCTTACAATGAGCAGTTCTTC.

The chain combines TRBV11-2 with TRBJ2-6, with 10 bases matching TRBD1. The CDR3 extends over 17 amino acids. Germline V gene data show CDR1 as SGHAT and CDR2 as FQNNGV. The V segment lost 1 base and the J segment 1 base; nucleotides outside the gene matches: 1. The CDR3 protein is CASSLGQGASGANVLTF. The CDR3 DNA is TGTGCCAGCAGCTTAGGACAGGGGGCATCTGGGGCCAACGTCCTGACTTTC.

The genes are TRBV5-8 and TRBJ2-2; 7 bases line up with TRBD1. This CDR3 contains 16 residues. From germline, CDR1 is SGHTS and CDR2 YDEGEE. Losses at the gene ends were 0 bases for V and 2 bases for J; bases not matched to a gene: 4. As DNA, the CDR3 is TGTGCCAGCAGCTTGGGACAGGGAGCCAACACCGGGGAGCTGTTTTTT. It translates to CASSLGQGANTGELFF.

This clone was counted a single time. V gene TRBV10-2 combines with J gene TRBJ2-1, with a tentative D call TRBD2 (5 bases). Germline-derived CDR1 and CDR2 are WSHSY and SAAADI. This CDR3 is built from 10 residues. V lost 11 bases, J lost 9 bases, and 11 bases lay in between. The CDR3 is CAAGDGEQFF. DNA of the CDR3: TGCGCCGCGGGCGATGGTGAGCAGTTCTTC.

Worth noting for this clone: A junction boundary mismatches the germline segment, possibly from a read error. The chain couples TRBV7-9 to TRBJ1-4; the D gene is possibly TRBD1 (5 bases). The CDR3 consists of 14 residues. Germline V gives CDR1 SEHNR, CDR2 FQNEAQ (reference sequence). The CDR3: CASSYRTTNEKLFF. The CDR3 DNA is TGTGCCAGCAGCTACCGGACAACGAATGAAAAACTGTTTTTT.

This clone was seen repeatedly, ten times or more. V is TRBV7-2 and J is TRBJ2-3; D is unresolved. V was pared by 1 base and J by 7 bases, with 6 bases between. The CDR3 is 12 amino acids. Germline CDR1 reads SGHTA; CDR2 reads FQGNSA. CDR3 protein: CASSLDSYTQYF. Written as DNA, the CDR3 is TGTGCCAGCAGCTTAGATTCCTATACGCAGTATTTT.

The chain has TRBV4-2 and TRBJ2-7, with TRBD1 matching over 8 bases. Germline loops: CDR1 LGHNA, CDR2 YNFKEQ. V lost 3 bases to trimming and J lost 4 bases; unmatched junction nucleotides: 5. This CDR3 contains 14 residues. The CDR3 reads CASSHRQGTYEQYF. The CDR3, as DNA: TGTGCCAGCAGCCACAGACAGGGGACTTACGAGCAGTACTTC.

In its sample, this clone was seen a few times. The CDR3 region is CASSGPAANTEAFF. The CDR3 DNA reads as TGTGCCAGCAGCGGGCCGGCGGCCAACACTGAAGCTTTCTTT. This chain connects TRBV9 to TRBJ1-1; D not certain. V lost 3 bases and J lost 2, with 11 bases in between. The length of the CDR3 is 14 residues. Germline lookup yields CDR1 SGDLS and CDR2 YYNGEE.

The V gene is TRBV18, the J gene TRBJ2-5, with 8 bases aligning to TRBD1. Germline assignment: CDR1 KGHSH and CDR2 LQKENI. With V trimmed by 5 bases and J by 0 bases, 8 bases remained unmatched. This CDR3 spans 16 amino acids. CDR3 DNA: TGTGCCAGCTCATCGGACAGGGTGGGAGACCAAGAGACCCAGTACTTC. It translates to CASSSDRVGDQETQYF.

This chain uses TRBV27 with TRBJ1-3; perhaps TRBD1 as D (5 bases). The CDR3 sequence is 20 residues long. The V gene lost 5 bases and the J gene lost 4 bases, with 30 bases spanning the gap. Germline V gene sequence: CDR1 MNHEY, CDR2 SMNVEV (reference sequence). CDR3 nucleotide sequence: TGTGCCAGCAGTACCGAAGAACGCTGGCAGGGAAGGCCCTCCGGAAACACCATATATTTT. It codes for CASSTEERWQGRPSGNTIYF.

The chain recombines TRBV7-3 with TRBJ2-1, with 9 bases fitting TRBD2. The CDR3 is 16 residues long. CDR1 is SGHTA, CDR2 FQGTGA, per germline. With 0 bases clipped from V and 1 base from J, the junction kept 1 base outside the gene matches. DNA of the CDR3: TGTGCCAGCAGCTTAACGACTAGCGGTTCCTACAATGAGCAGTTCTTC. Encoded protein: CASSLTTSGSYNEQFF.

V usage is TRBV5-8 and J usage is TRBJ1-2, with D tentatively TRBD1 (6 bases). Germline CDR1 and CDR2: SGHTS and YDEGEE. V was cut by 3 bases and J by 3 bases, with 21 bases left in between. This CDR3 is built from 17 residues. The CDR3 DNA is TGTGCCAGCAGCTCACAACCTACAGGGATCCCTGACTATGGCTACACCTTC. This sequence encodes CASSSQPTGIPDYGYTF.

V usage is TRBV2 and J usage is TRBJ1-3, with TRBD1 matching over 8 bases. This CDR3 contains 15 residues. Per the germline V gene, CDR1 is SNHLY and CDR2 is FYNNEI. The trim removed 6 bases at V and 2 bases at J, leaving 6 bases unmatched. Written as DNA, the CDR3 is TGTGCCAGCAGCACCTTACAGGGGGCTGGAAACACCATATATTTT. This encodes CASSTLQGAGNTIYF.

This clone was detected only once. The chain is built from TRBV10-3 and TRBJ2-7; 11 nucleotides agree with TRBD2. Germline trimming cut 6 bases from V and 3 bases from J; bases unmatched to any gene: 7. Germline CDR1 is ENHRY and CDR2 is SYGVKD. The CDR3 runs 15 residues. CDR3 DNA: TGTGCCATCAGCGGGACTAGCGGAGTAAACTACGAGCAGTACTTC. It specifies CAISGTSGVNYEQYF.

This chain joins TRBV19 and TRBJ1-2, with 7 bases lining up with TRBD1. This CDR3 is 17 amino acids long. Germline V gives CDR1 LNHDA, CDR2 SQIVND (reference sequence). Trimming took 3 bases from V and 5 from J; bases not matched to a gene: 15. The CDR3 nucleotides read TGTGCCAGTAGTATCGGCATCCAAACAAGGGGGCCTTATGGCTACACCTTC. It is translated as CASSIGIQTRGPYGYTF.

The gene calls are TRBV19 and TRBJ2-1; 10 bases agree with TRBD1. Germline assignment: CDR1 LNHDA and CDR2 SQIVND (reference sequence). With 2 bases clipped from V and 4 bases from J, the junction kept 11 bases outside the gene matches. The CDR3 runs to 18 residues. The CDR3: CASSIRDRGSFNYNEQFF. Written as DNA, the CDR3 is TGTGCCAGTAGTATACGGGACAGGGGCAGTTTTAATTACAATGAGCAGTTCTTC.